This T cell receptor beta chain was documented in a study of vaccination and CD4 T cells after COVID-19. Study-level background: Post-vaccine sampling followed dose two by a median 72 days (range 14 to 241).

V was trimmed by 1 base and J by 4 bases, leaving 10 bases between them. Germline V gene lookup returns CDR1 MNHNS and CDR2 SASEGT. The CDR3 runs to 14 residues. MiXCR, applied by TCRdb to the PCR reads, yields one record per CDR3 protein. The repertoire holds roughly 25,000 distinct CDR3 sequences, with around 53% as singletons. This TCR derives from a human donor who had recovered from COVID-19. This chain joins TRBV6-1 and TRBJ1-2; D unclear. The specimen was CD4+ T cells from blood, collected before SARS-CoV-2 vaccination. Here the CDR3 reads CASSEVGGGYGYTF. Here the CDR3 DNA reads TGTGCCAGCAGTGAAGTGGGAGGAGGCTATGGCTACACCTTC.